The T cell receptor (beta chain) under discussion was sequenced for a study of OX40 agonist ivuxolimab in advanced cancers. Describing the broader study: Ivuxolimab was an agonistic, fully human IgG2 monoclonal antibody directed against OX40 (CD134), a costimulatory receptor. Prior anti-PD-1, anti-PD-L1 or anti-CTLA-4 therapy was permitted, and checkpoint inhibitors had been received by about 44% of dose-escalation patients. Intravenous ivuxolimab was administered to patients every 2 weeks at six dose levels: 0.01, 0.1, 0.3, 1.5, 3 and 10 mg/kg. Peripheral TCRbeta sequencing was intended to test whether TCR sequence diversity was altered and clonal T-cell expansion was caused by ivuxolimab. Of the roughly 52 patients in dose escalation, approximately 20 had hepatocellular carcinoma, approximately 15 had melanoma, 9 had renal cell carcinoma and 9 had head and neck cancer. In the dose-escalation cohort, 82.7% of patients were male, and the mean age was roughly 60 years, with a range of roughly 20 to 80. Partial responses occurred in three dose-escalation patients, of whom one had hepatocellular carcinoma and two had cutaneous melanoma. The paper reports the monotherapy dose-escalation portion (N of about 56 patients) of the phase I ivuxolimab trial. Overall study outcomes, separate from this receptor: At doses of 0.1 to 3.0 mg/kg, clonal expansion of both CD4+ and CD8+ blood T cells was observed from baseline to week 6. Low levels of normalized T-cell clonal expansion were also seen in some patients who did not respond. In the 0.1-3.0 mg/kg groups, partial responders had among the lowest normalized peripheral clonal expansion, particularly in CD8+ T cells. Which antigens the clonally expanded peripheral T cells were specific for was not determined. On average, CD8+ T cells showed more expanded clones than CD4+ T cells after ivuxolimab.

About this clone: No cognate antigen has been identified for it. The record has no base qualities; no much larger clone is one base away.

For sequencing of the TCRbeta CDR3 region, genomic DNA was extracted from the sorted cells. TCRbeta CDR3 regions were sequenced using the immunoSEQ Assay. Imported from immuneACCESS, the table was reduced by TCRdb to in-frame sequences with V and J called. These copies leave out some clones; in studies compared against another copy, an unresolved V gene accounts for under half, and the cause of the remainder is not known. This sample has 60,000 or so clones in its table, and 90% to 95% of those were observed once. The ten largest clonotypes hold about 19% of the sample. The trial excluded patients who had a history of autoimmune disease or who were on systemic immunosuppression. Peripheral blood for TCR sequencing was drawn from every dose cohort at baseline, at cycle 4 day 1 and at cycle 7 day 1. Samples came from an open-label, multicenter, first-in-human phase I dose-escalation trial of ivuxolimab. Adults with locally advanced or metastatic head and neck squamous cell, hepatocellular, melanoma or renal cell carcinoma were enrolled in the trial. Before TCR sequencing, CD4+ and CD8+ T cells were separately sorted from peripheral blood.

CDR1 MNHNS and CDR2 SASEGT are derived from the germline V gene. The V and J ends are trimmed by 4 bases and 0 bases, leaving 8 bases between them. There are 14 amino acids in the CDR3, from cysteine to phenylalanine inclusive. Just the 42-base CDR3 DNA is kept, in frame starting at base 1. The material sequenced was CD4+ or CD8+ T cells sorted from blood, taken in a trial of the OX40 agonist ivuxolimab. This clonotype was obtained from an adult with an advanced solid tumor such as melanoma, head and neck, liver or kidney cancer. The sequence joins TRBV6-1 to TRBJ2-3; the D gene is unclear. The CDR3 is CASSGTDSTDTQYF. The nucleotide sequence is given as TGTGCCAGCAGTGGTACCGACAGCACAGATACGCAGTATTTT.